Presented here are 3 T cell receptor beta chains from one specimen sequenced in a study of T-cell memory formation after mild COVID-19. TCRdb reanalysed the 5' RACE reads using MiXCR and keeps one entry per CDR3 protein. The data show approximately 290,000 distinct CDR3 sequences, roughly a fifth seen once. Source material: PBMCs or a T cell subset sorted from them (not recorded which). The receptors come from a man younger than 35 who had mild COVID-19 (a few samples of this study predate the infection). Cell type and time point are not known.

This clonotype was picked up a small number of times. The CDR3 nucleotides read TGTGCCAGCAGTGCAGAGGGGAGCAACACTGAAGCTTTCTTT. Encoded protein: CASSAEGSNTEAFF. This chain links TRBV6-4 with TRBJ1-1; a weak D match, TRBD1 (5 bases). Germline CDR1 MRHNA, CDR2 SNTAGT. The CDR3 covers 14 residues. V lost 4 bases to trimming and J lost 2 bases, with 11 bases between them.

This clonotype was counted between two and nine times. The chain's CDR3 is CASSLEGLPCREQYV. The CDR3 region has the DNA TGTGCCAGCAGCTTAGAGGGACTCCCCTGCCGCGAGCAGTACGTC. The chain joins TRBV11-2 to TRBJ2-7, with a tentative D call TRBD2 (6 bases). In germline, CDR1 is SGHAT, CDR2 FQNNGV. This CDR3 is built from 15 residues. V dropped 0 bases and J dropped 6 bases, with 15 bases sitting between them.

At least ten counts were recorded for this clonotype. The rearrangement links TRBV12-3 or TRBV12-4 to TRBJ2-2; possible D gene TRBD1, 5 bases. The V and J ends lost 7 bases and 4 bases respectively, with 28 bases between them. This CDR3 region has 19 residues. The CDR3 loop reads CASKIYRFQGVLFTGELFF. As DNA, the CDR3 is TGTGCCAGCAAAATTTACAGGTTTCAAGGGGTGCTATTCACCGGGGAGCTGTTTTTT.